This T cell receptor (beta chain) was profiled in a study of blood T cell repertoires in COVID-19. Sequencing was performed with immunoSEQ multiplex PCR; in TCRdb, only in-frame clones are kept and a portion is missing. The sample consists of around 340,000 clones, 85% to 90% of them appearing once. Trimming cost V 3 bases and J 4 bases; bases outside gene matches: 9. This CDR3 comprises 15 residues. Germline values: CDR1 SQVTM, CDR2 ANQGSEA. The chain is built from TRBV29-1 and TRBJ2-1; 7 positions match TRBD2. The sample taken for sequencing was PBMCs or T cells enriched from blood (not recorded which). The TCR originated in a woman under 40 who had been exposed to COVID-19. CDR3 nucleotides: TGCAGCGTTGACGGGGGGAGGGAACAATACAATGAGCAGTTCTTC. This gives the protein CSVDGGREQYNEQFF.